These 32 T cell receptor beta chains share one sample of origin, sequenced in a study of vaccination and CD4 T cells after COVID-19. Cultured CD4+ T cell DNA was sequenced using the Oncomine TCR Beta short-read assay. MiXCR, run by TCRdb on the PCR reads, gives a single entry per CDR3 protein. The sample has 18,000 or so distinct CDR3 sequences, approximately 29% seen once. Treatment in this sample: roughly 10-day PBMC culture with coronavirus spike peptide pools or control peptides (ViraFEST assay). No cognate antigen is known for these TCRs. The material sequenced was cultured CD4+ T cells from blood. These receptors originate from a human donor with COVID-19.

The chain combines TRBV7-3 with TRBJ1-5; unclear D gene. Germline CDR1 reads SGHTA; CDR2 reads FQGTGA. The CDR3 extends over 13 amino acids. V lost 3 bases, J lost 1 base, and 4 bases lay in between. CDR3 region: CASSLASNQPQHF. CDR3 nucleotides: TGTGCCAGCAGCTTGGCCAGCAATCAGCCCCAGCATTTT.

This clonotype has just a few counts. The genes are TRBV6-5 and TRBJ1-1; no reliable D call. Germline values: CDR1 MNHEY, CDR2 SVGAGI. The CDR3 extends over 14 amino acids. Trimming left V 0 bases short and J 1 base short, with 6 bases between. DNA for the CDR3: TGTGCCAGCAGTTACTCGACACGGAACACTGAAGCTTTCTTT. Amino acids: CASSYSTRNTEAFF.

The chain links TRBV4-1 to TRBJ1-5; TRBD1 is a possible D gene (6 bases). Germline-derived CDR1 and CDR2 are MGHRA and YSYEKL. The CDR3 loop spans 15 amino acids. V lost 0 bases to trimming and J lost 4 bases, with 10 bases between them. The CDR3 region is CASSQEGTLNQPQHF. The CDR3 DNA reads as TGCGCCAGCAGCCAAGAAGGGACATTGAATCAGCCCCAGCATTTT.

The V and J genes are TRBV30 and TRBJ1-1; unclear D gene. The CDR3 loop spans 13 amino acids. V dropped 5 bases and J dropped 4 bases, with 14 bases sitting between them. Germline loops: CDR1 GTSNPN, CDR2 SVGIG (reference sequence). The CDR3 nucleotides read TGTGCCTGGCTCCCTGGGAAGGGCACTGAAGCTTTCTTT. Translated, it gives CAWLPGKGTEAFF.

This clonotype was picked up a small number of times. The chain couples TRBV18 to TRBJ2-5; 9 bases map to TRBD2. This CDR3 comprises 16 residues. Germline CDR1 KGHSH, CDR2 LQKENI. Losses at the gene ends were 6 bases for V and 1 base for J; bases not matched to a gene: 9. The CDR3 region has the DNA TGTGCCAGCTCCCCGGGCTGGCGGGGGGGCCAAGAGACCCAGTACTTC. Translating gives CASSPGWRGGQETQYF.

This chain uses TRBV5-5 with TRBJ2-3, with no clear D. The V gene's germline CDR1 is SGHKS and CDR2 YYEKEE (reference sequence). V gave up 7 bases and J gave up 4 bases, with 10 bases separating them. The CDR3 is 12 residues long. This chain's CDR3 is CASQMEADTQYF. The CDR3 DNA is TGTGCCAGCCAAATGGAAGCAGATACGCAGTATTTT.

The chain joins TRBV2 to TRBJ1-1; D not resolved. With 1 base removed from V and 4 bases from J, the gap between germline ends came to 7 bases. The CDR3 runs 13 residues. Germline loops: CDR1 SNHLY, CDR2 FYNNEI. CDR3 amino acids: CASSEGGGTEAFF. CDR3 bases: TGTGCCAGCAGTGAAGGGGGAGGCACTGAAGCTTTCTTT.

The chain uses TRBV20-1 and TRBJ2-7; 15 bases align to TRBD2. The trim removed 3 bases at V and 2 bases at J, leaving 8 bases unmatched. This CDR3 contains 17 residues. CDR1 and CDR2 (germline): DFQATT, SNEGSKA (reference sequence). The CDR3 DNA reads TGCAGTGCTAGTTCGGGGACTAGCGGGGGGTCGACCTACGAGCAGTACTTC. Protein product: CSASSGTSGGSTYEQYF.

Turning to this clonotype: The conserved final phenylalanine or tryptophan is absent from the CDR3, which likely points to a read error. The chain has TRBV7-3 and TRBJ1-1, with D maybe TRBD1 (6 bases). The CDR3 sequence is 14 residues long. Trimming removed 1 base at V and 6 bases at J, with 12 bases between. From germline, CDR1 is SGHTA and CDR2 FQGTGA. The CDR3 sequence: CASSLIVGAAEAFL. The DNA of the CDR3 is TGTGCCAGCAGCTTAATTGTGGGGGCCGCTGAAGCTTTCCTT.

This clonotype was observed a handful of times. The CDR3 reads CASSIGDSNNSPLHF. In nucleotides, the CDR3 is TGTGCCAGCAGCATAGGCGACAGTAATAATTCACCCCTCCACTTT. The genes are TRBV7-9 and TRBJ1-6, with D tentatively TRBD1 (5 bases). CDR3 length: 15 residues. The V gene lost 5 bases and the J gene lost 5 bases, with 13 bases spanning the gap. Germline-derived CDR1 and CDR2 are SEHNR and FQNEAQ (reference sequence).

The rearrangement joins TRBV28 to TRBJ2-5; 7 bases agree with TRBD1. This CDR3 comprises 16 residues. The germline V gene encodes CDR1 MDHEN and CDR2 SYDVKM. The V and J ends lost 5 bases and 4 bases, in that order; junction bases with no gene match: 13. The CDR3 coding sequence is TGTGCCAGCAGTAGCAGGGGGAGCAGCTTAATAGAGACCCAGTACTTC. Protein: CASSSRGSSLIETQYF.

This clonotype is medium-sized. The chain recombines TRBV20-1 with TRBJ1-2; D gene uncertain. Looked up from germline, CDR1 is DFQATT and CDR2 is SNEGSKA (reference sequence). V was clipped by 3 bases and J by 8 bases, with 16 bases between them. This CDR3 spans 13 amino acids. This chain's CDR3 is CSASQDGDRGYTF. The CDR3 bases are TGCAGTGCTAGCCAGGATGGCGATCGAGGCTACACCTTC.

The chain carries TRBV5-1 and TRBJ1-1; D remains ambiguous. The germline gives CDR1 SGHRS, CDR2 YFSETQ. The CDR3 is made up of 16 amino acids. Trimming stripped 0 bases from V and 0 bases from J, with 12 bases between. CDR3 DNA: TGCGCCAGCAGCTTGGGGGTTACTCTGATGAACACTGAAGCTTTCTTT. Translated, it gives CASSLGVTLMNTEAFF.

In its sample, this clonotype ranks as medium-sized (0.01 to 0.1%). CDR3 sequence: CATSQLQTGTLNSPLHF. Here the CDR3 DNA reads TGTGCCACCAGCCAGCTCCAGACAGGGACCCTTAATTCACCCCTCCACTTT. The J gene is TRBJ1-6, the V gene TRBV15; TRBD1 agrees at 7 bases. V shed 5 bases and J 6 bases; nucleotides not matched to a gene: 13. CDR1 is LNHNV and CDR2 is YYDKDF in the germline V gene (reference sequence). The CDR3 is 17 amino acids.

V and J are TRBV4-3 and TRBJ2-1; D might be TRBD1 or TRBD2, each matching 5 bases. Per the germline V gene, CDR1 is LGHNA and CDR2 is YSLEER. The V end lost 1 base, the J end lost 3 bases, and 10 bases lay between the germline ends. CDR3 length: 15 residues. CDR3 sequence reads: CASSQGDGDYNEQFF. As DNA, the CDR3 is TGCGCCAGCAGCCAAGGGGACGGCGACTACAATGAGCAGTTCTTC.

This clonotype was observed a few times. V usage is TRBV28 and J usage is TRBJ1-1; D is ambiguous. The CDR3 has 15 residues. Trimming pared 4 bases from V and 2 bases from J, leaving 14 bases between. Germline CDR1 and CDR2: MDHEN and SYDVKM. The CDR3 loop is CASSSLGRLNTEAFF. DNA for the CDR3: TGTGCCAGCAGTTCCCTAGGGCGACTTAACACTGAAGCTTTCTTT.

This chain connects TRBV10-3 to TRBJ2-5; 7 nucleotides align to TRBD1. CDR1 is ENHRY, CDR2 SYGVKD, per germline. With 2 bases clipped from V and 4 bases from J, the junction kept 7 bases outside the gene matches. The CDR3 spans 15 residues. CDR3 sequence (DNA): TGTGCCATCAGTGAGGAACAGGGGATCCGAGAGACCCAGTACTTC. Translation gives CAISEEQGIRETQYF.

This clonotype was seen a few times. V gene TRBV30 combines with J gene TRBJ2-3, with D hard to call. The germline V gene encodes CDR1 GTSNPN and CDR2 SVGIG (reference sequence). V lost 0 bases and J lost 4, with 8 bases in between. The CDR3 covers 13 residues. CDR3 sequence (DNA): TGTGCCTGGAGTGTCAAGGGTTCAGATACGCAGTATTTT. It encodes CAWSVKGSDTQYF.

V gene TRBV19 combines with J gene TRBJ2-7; TRBD1 matches 7 bases. V trimming: 4 bases; J trimming: 6 bases; junction bases outside the gene matches: 6. Germline V gene sequence: CDR1 LNHDA, CDR2 SQIVND (reference sequence). The CDR3 covers 13 residues. The CDR3 sequence is CASSTDRASEQYF. CDR3 nucleotides: TGTGCCAGTAGTACAGACAGGGCCTCCGAGCAGTACTTC.

This clonotype has just a few counts. The chain has TRBV7-9 and TRBJ1-5; D may be TRBD1 (6 bases). There are 14 residues in the CDR3. The ends were cut back, 5 bases at V and 9 bases at J, with 17 bases in the middle. Germline CDR1 and CDR2: SEHNR and FQNEAQ (reference sequence). The CDR3 region has the DNA TGTGCCAGCAGCCAAGGGGGGGATGAGCGGCCCCAGCATTTT. Encoded protein: CASSQGGDERPQHF.

This clonotype was recorded a few times. The gene calls are TRBV28 and TRBJ1-1; 11 bases align to TRBD1. CDR1 and CDR2 from the germline V gene are MDHEN and SYDVKM. The CDR3 is 16 residues long. The trim removed 2 bases at V and 4 bases at J, leaving 6 bases unmatched. In DNA, the CDR3 is TGTGCCAGCAGTTTAGCCAAGGGACAGGGGGGCACTGAAGCTTTCTTT. The encoded protein is CASSLAKGQGGTEAFF.

CDR3: CAWSRGHGYTF. In DNA, the CDR3 is TGTGCCTGGAGTAGGGGGCATGGCTACACCTTC. The chain links TRBV30 to TRBJ1-2; 7 bases match TRBD1. The V and J ends lost 2 bases and 6 bases, in that order; junction bases with no gene match: 0. This CDR3 has 11 residues. Germline loops: CDR1 GTSNPN, CDR2 SVGIG (reference sequence).

This clonotype was recorded a few times. CDR3 protein: CASSLQDGYTF. Here the CDR3 DNA reads TGTGCCAGCAGCTTACAGGATGGCTACACCTTC. The chain combines TRBV11-3 with TRBJ1-2, with no clear D. Between the trimmed V and J ends, which lost 2 bases and 6 bases, there was a span of 4 bases. This CDR3 has 11 amino acids. Per germline, CDR1 SGHNT and CDR2 YENEEA.

This sequence joins TRBV7-9 and TRBJ1-1; 12 bases align to TRBD1. J was trimmed by 8 bases and V by 3 bases; bases with no gene match: 4. Germline CDR1 SEHNR, CDR2 FQNEAQ (reference sequence). This CDR3 is built from 14 residues. DNA of the CDR3: TGTGCCAGCAGCTTGGGACAGGGGGCGAAGGAAGCTTTCTTT. Protein sequence: CASSLGQGAKEAFF.

This clonotype was counted only a few times. The rearrangement joins TRBV5-8 to TRBJ1-6; tentatively, D is TRBD1 (6 bases). The CDR3 sequence is 18 residues long. V was pared by 6 bases and J by 1 base, with 20 bases between. Germline CDR1 reads SGHTS; CDR2 reads YDEGEE. CDR3 in DNA: TGTGCCAGCACCAGGCCCAGGGGAAGTACGTCCTATAATTCACCCCTCCACTTT. Residues: CASTRPRGSTSYNSPLHF.

The chain combines TRBV7-2 with TRBJ1-2; 7 bases map to TRBD1. Germline assignment: CDR1 SGHTA and CDR2 FQGNSA. The CDR3 totals 14 residues. V shed 5 bases and J 7 bases; nucleotides not matched to a gene: 10. The CDR3 loop reads CASSAVRTGFGYTF. The CDR3 DNA reads TGTGCCAGCAGCGCAGTAAGGACAGGTTTTGGCTACACCTTC.

This clonotype has a handful of counts. The chain links TRBV6-2 or TRBV6-3 to TRBJ1-5; 8 nucleotides agree with TRBD1. V lost 10 bases to trimming and J lost 6 bases; unmatched junction nucleotides: 14. The germline V gene encodes CDR1 MNHEY and CDR2 SVGEGT. The CDR3 runs to 15 residues. CDR3 loop: CATRQGTAEVQPQHF. As DNA, the CDR3 is TGTGCCACCCGACAGGGGACAGCGGAGGTTCAGCCCCAGCATTTT.

The rearrangement joins TRBV15 to TRBJ2-7, with 10 nucleotides matching TRBD1. The trim removed 3 bases at V and 1 base at J, leaving 3 bases unmatched. Per the germline V gene, CDR1 is LNHNV and CDR2 is YYDKDF (reference sequence). The CDR3 runs 15 residues. CDR3 loop: CATSSRDRGSYEQYF. Here the CDR3 DNA reads TGTGCCACCAGCAGTAGGGACAGGGGTTCCTACGAGCAGTACTTC.

The chain joins TRBV6-1 to TRBJ1-6; 10 positions agree with TRBD1. Germline CDR1 reads MNHNS; CDR2 reads SASEGT. The CDR3 is 19 residues long. The V segment lost 5 bases and the J segment 6 bases; nucleotides outside the gene matches: 16. The CDR3 DNA reads TGTGCCAGCAGTAAAATTCGCCGGGACAGGGGACTCCTTAATTCACCCCTCCACTTT. Its translation is CASSKIRRDRGLLNSPLHF.

This clonotype has a handful of counts. The rearrangement links TRBV20-1 to TRBJ2-7; D possibly matches TRBD1 or TRBD2 (5 bases each). This CDR3 is 14 amino acids long. Germline CDR1 and CDR2: DFQATT and SNEGSKA (reference sequence). V was pared by 3 bases and J by 5 bases, with 17 bases between. DNA of the CDR3: TGCAGTGCTAGGGAAGATTACGGGACCAACGAGCAGTACTTC. Translated, it gives CSAREDYGTNEQYF.

The chain combines TRBV19 with TRBJ1-5, with TRBD1 as a possible D gene (5 bases). V was pared by 1 base and J by 0 bases, with 7 bases between. Germline V lookup: CDR1 LNHDA, CDR2 SQIVND (reference sequence). The CDR3 is made up of 15 amino acids. CDR3 DNA: TGTGCCAGTAGTATAGGGACATTTAGCAATCAGCCCCAGCATTTT. It yields the protein CASSIGTFSNQPQHF. The full variable domain, its missing parts supplied by reference TRBV19 and TRBJ1-5, is DGGITQSPKYLFRKEGQNVTLSCEQNLNHDAMYWYRQDPGQGLRLIYYSQIVNDFQKGDIAEGYSVSREKKESFPLTVTSAQKNPTAFYLCASSIGTFSNQPQHFGDGTRLSIL.

The table lists this clonotype with a few counts. The V and J genes are TRBV5-1 and TRBJ1-5; D may be TRBD1 (5 bases). This CDR3 is built from 15 residues. Between the trimmed V and J ends, which lost 3 bases and 2 bases, there was a span of 12 bases. The germline V gene has CDR1 SGHRS and CDR2 YFSETQ. The CDR3 spells CASSSEGAGNQPQHF. CDR3 DNA sequence: TGCGCCAGCAGCTCTGAAGGGGCAGGCAATCAGCCCCAGCATTTT. Looking up the rest from reference TRBV5-1 and TRBJ1-5 gives the full variable domain: KAGVTQTPRYLIKTRGQQVTLSCSPISGHRSVSWYQQTPGQGLQFLFEYFSETQRNKGNFPGRFSGRQFSNSRSEMNVSTLELGDSALYLCASSSEGAGNQPQHFGDGTRLSIL.